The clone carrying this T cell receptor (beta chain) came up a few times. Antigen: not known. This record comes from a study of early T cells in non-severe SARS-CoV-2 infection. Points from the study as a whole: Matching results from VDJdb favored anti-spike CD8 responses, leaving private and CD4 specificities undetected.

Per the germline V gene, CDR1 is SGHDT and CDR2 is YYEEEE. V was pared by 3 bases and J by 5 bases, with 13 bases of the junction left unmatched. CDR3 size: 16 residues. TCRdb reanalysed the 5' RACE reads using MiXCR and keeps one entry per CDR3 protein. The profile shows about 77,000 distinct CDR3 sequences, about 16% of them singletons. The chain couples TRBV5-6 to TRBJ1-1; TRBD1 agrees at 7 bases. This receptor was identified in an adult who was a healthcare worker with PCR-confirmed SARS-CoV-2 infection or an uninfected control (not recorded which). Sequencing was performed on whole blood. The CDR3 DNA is TGTGCCAGCAGCTCTACAATACGGACAGGAGAGACTGAAGCTTTCTTT. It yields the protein CASSSTIRTGETEAFF.